What follows are 20 T cell receptor beta chains derived from one specimen sequenced in a study of control samples from healthy donors and cancer patients. Repertoires were generated with immunoSEQ multiplex PCR, while TCRdb's copy carries only in-frame clones and drops some. This table has 150,000 to 200,000 clones, around 90% appearing once. What was sequenced was blood. The receptors were gathered from a woman in her fifties or sixties in good health.

J is TRBJ2-3 and V is TRBV4-2; no definite D call. V was shortened by 1 base and J by 0 bases, with 8 bases between the two germline ends. The germline CDR1 and CDR2 sequences are LGHNA and YNFKEQ. There are 15 residues in the CDR3. The CDR3 loop reads CASSQGSSSTDTQYF. For the CDR3, the DNA is TGTGCCAGCAGCCAAGGAAGCTCTAGCACAGATACGCAGTATTTT.

The DNA for the CDR3 is TGCAGCGTTAGCGCGAACACCGGGGAGCTGTTTTTT. Protein product: CSVSANTGELFF. V gene TRBV29-1 combines with J gene TRBJ2-2; D is ambiguous. The length of the CDR3 is 12 residues. V lost 5 bases to trimming and J lost 0 bases, with 4 bases between them. Germline CDR1 is SQVTM and CDR2 is ANQGSEA.

The rearrangement uses TRBV5-1 and TRBJ1-2; the match to TRBD1 covers 7 bases. This CDR3 comprises 17 residues. V shed 0 bases and J 4 bases; nucleotides not matched to a gene: 12. Germline-derived CDR1 and CDR2 are SGHRS and YFSETQ. The CDR3 loop reads CASSLVGRQGGSYGYTF. The CDR3, as DNA: TGCGCCAGCAGCTTGGTGGGTCGACAGGGAGGCTCCTATGGCTACACCTTC.

The V gene is TRBV24-1, the J gene TRBJ2-2; D is perhaps TRBD1 (5 bases). The V end was cut by 9 bases, the J end by 3 bases, with 16 bases between. The CDR3 totals 15 residues. The germline V gene has CDR1 KGHDR and CDR2 SFDVKD. CDR3 protein: CATGHGPVYTGELFF. The CDR3 coding sequence is TGTGCCACCGGACATGGACCCGTTTACACCGGGGAGCTGTTTTTT.

The rearrangement links TRBV19 to TRBJ1-2; tentatively, D is TRBD1 (6 bases). The V gene's germline CDR1 is LNHDA and CDR2 SQIVND (reference sequence). The CDR3 is 15 amino acids. Trimming stripped 3 bases from V and 4 bases from J, with 15 bases between. The CDR3 reads CASSIIGAGVYGYTF. The CDR3 region has the DNA TGTGCCAGTAGTATCATCGGGGCAGGGGTCTATGGCTACACCTTC.

As regards this clone: A junction boundary mismatches the germline segment, possibly from a read error. The V gene is TRBV6-1, the J gene TRBJ2-7, with D unresolved. The V gene's germline CDR1 is MNHNS and CDR2 SASEGT. The CDR3 totals 15 residues. The CDR3 spells CASSGASGVSYGQYF. CDR3 nucleotides: TGTGCCAGCAGTGGAGCTAGTGGGGTCTCCTACGGGCAGTACTTC.

The rearrangement links TRBV28 to TRBJ1-2; unclear D gene. Trimming took 2 bases from V and 3 from J, leaving 7 bases between them. CDR1 MDHEN and CDR2 SYDVKM come from the germline V gene. This CDR3 region has 13 residues. This chain's CDR3 is CASSLGLDYGYTF. The CDR3 nucleotides are TGTGCCAGCAGTTTAGGGTTGGACTATGGCTACACCTTC.

This chain connects TRBV20-1 to TRBJ1-1; D remains ambiguous. The CDR3 sequence is 10 residues long. Germline V lookup: CDR1 DFQATT, CDR2 SNEGSKA (reference sequence). Between the trimmed V and J ends, which lost 3 bases and 7 bases, there was a span of 6 bases. The DNA for the CDR3 is TGCAGTGCTAGTCGGCGTGAAGCTTTCTTT. Its translation: CSASRREAFF.

The V and J genes are TRBV15 and TRBJ2-2; D is possibly TRBD2 (6 bases). Germline lookup yields CDR1 LNHNV and CDR2 YYDKDF (reference sequence). This CDR3 region has 16 residues. Deletions cut 0 bases from V and 5 bases from J, with 13 bases between. CDR3 loop: CATSRDPGTRTGELFF. In nucleotides, the CDR3 is TGTGCCACCAGCAGAGATCCTGGGACTCGAACCGGGGAGCTGTTTTTT.

V usage is TRBV27 and J usage is TRBJ1-5; 8 nucleotides align to TRBD1. Per the germline V gene, CDR1 is MNHEY and CDR2 is SMNVEV (reference sequence). With V trimmed by 3 bases and J by 4 bases, 14 bases remained unmatched. This CDR3 is 18 amino acids long. The DNA for the CDR3 is TGTGCCAGCAGTTTCTTATCGGGGCCCGACAGGGGAAATCAGCCCCAGCATTTT. Translated, it gives CASSFLSGPDRGNQPQHF.

Only a few counts were recorded for this clone. The chain joins TRBV10-3 to TRBJ2-7; the D call may be TRBD1 or TRBD2 (5 bases each). Germline CDR1 ENHRY, CDR2 SYGVKD. CDR3 length: 14 residues. Trimming pared 7 bases from V and 2 bases from J, leaving 15 bases between. CDR3 protein: CAIMTGTDAYEQYF. CDR3 in DNA: TGTGCCATCATGACTGGGACGGACGCCTACGAGCAGTACTTC.

The chain carries TRBV27 and TRBJ2-5, with D hard to call. CDR1 and CDR2 from the germline V gene are MNHEY and SMNVEV (reference sequence). The CDR3 runs to 12 residues. The V and J ends lost 7 bases and 5 bases respectively, with 11 bases between them. The CDR3 spells CASTTPPETQYF. CDR3 in DNA: TGTGCCAGCACCACCCCCCCCGAGACCCAGTACTTC.

The chain employs TRBV27 and TRBJ2-1, with D tentatively TRBD2 (6 bases). The CDR3 has 15 residues. Trimming took off 4 bases at V and 3 bases at J, with 13 bases between the two ends. The germline V gene encodes CDR1 MNHEY and CDR2 SMNVEV (reference sequence). Here the CDR3 DNA reads TGTGCCAGCAGTTCCGGACTAATCGACTACAATGAGCAGTTCTTC. Translating it yields CASSSGLIDYNEQFF.

The V call is TRBV28, the J call TRBJ1-2; D not resolved. With 5 bases removed from V and 8 bases from J, the gap between germline ends came to 12 bases. CDR3 length equals 12 residues. Germline assignment: CDR1 MDHEN and CDR2 SYDVKM. For the CDR3, the DNA is TGTGCCAGCAGTACTGAGGCGCGGGGCTACACCTTC. Its protein is CASSTEARGYTF.

The chain couples TRBV7-8 to TRBJ1-3, with no clear D. The CDR3 is 15 amino acids. With 5 bases removed from V and 0 bases from J, the gap between germline ends came to 11 bases. Germline CDR1 reads SGHVS; CDR2 reads FQNEAQ. CDR3 residues: CASSRSLYSGNTIYF. The CDR3 DNA reads as TGTGCCAGCAGCCGAAGCCTGTACTCTGGAAACACCATATATTTT. Using reference TRBV7-8 and TRBJ1-3 for the parts outside the CDR3, the full variable domain is GAGVSQSPRYKVAKRGQDVALRCDPISGHVSLFWYQQALGQGPEFLTYFQNEAQLDKSGLPSDRFFAERPEGSVSTLKIQRTQQEDSAVYLCASSRSLYSGNTIYFGEGSWLTVV.

The chain recombines TRBV6-5 with TRBJ2-2; D could derive from TRBD1 or TRBD2 (5 bases each). The CDR3 loop spans 15 amino acids. Looked up from germline, CDR1 is MNHEY and CDR2 is SVGAGI. V was pared by 5 bases and J by 6 bases, with 16 bases between. CDR3 DNA: TGTGCCAGCAGTAAGGGGACCAAGACCTCCGGGGAGCTGTTTTTT. Amino acid sequence: CASSKGTKTSGELFF.

The chain is built from TRBV5-4 and TRBJ2-1; D may match TRBD1 or TRBD2 (5 bases each). V lost 4 bases, J lost 4 bases, and 15 bases lay in between. This CDR3 is 15 amino acids long. Germline V CDR1 and CDR2: SGHNT, YYREEE (reference sequence). The CDR3 spells CASSAPGTRYNEQFF. The DNA for the CDR3 is TGTGCCAGCAGCGCTCCCGGGACGAGATACAATGAGCAGTTCTTC. The full variable domain, its missing parts supplied by reference TRBV5-4 and TRBJ2-1, is ETGVTQSPTHLIKTRGQQVTLRCSSQSGHNTVSWYQQALGQGPQFIFQYYREEENGRGNFPPRFSGLQFPNYSSELNVNALELDDSALYLCASSAPGTRYNEQFFGPGTRLTVL.

V is TRBV14 and J is TRBJ2-1; 8 nucleotides agree with TRBD2. Trimming at V came to 1 base and at J to 5 bases, leaving 10 bases not matched to a gene. Per germline, CDR1 SGHDN and CDR2 FVKESK. The CDR3 has 17 amino acids. This CDR3 is CASSQGWLAGTNNEQFF. CDR3 DNA: TGTGCCAGCAGCCAAGGATGGTTAGCGGGGACTAACAATGAGCAGTTCTTC.

This sequence joins TRBV6-1 and TRBJ1-4, with 7 bases lining up with TRBD1. V lost 3 bases to trimming and J lost 4 bases; unmatched junction nucleotides: 11. Per the germline V gene, CDR1 is MNHNS and CDR2 is SASEGT. The CDR3 is made up of 17 amino acids. CDR3 coding DNA: TGTGCCAGCAGTGATCTGTGGGGACAGCAGATTAATGAAAAACTGTTTTTT. Its translation is CASSDLWGQQINEKLFF.

The chain combines TRBV5-1 with TRBJ1-3; D is undetermined. The ends were cut back, 7 bases at V and 0 bases at J, with 14 bases in the middle. The CDR3 runs to 15 residues. In germline, CDR1 is SGHRS, CDR2 YFSETQ. The CDR3 loop reads CASAPNALSGNTIYF. The CDR3 coding sequence is TGCGCCAGCGCGCCTAATGCCCTCTCTGGAAACACCATATATTTT.